These 15 T cell receptor beta chains were sequenced from one sample in a study of blood T cells in healthy people across ages. The authors ran a second PCR of about 6 to 12 cycles using a sample-barcoded 5' primer and a J-beta primer mix. Each CDR3 protein is one row after TCRdb ran MiXCR on the 5' RACE reads. Of about 780,000 distinct CDR3 sequences listed, about 42% are singletons. Sequenced: blood. The receptor source for this set is a man at least 80 years old in good health.

There are a few counts of this clonotype. The chain employs TRBV3-1 and TRBJ2-1; unclear D gene. Trimming left V 5 bases short and J 6 bases short, with 26 bases between. The CDR3 consists of 18 residues. CDR1 LGHDT and CDR2 YNNKEL come from the germline V gene (reference sequence). CDR3 sequence: CASSSPIRTDRVSNEQFF. The CDR3 bases are TGTGCCAGCAGCTCCCCAATACGCACGGACCGCGTATCCAATGAGCAGTTCTTC.

This clonotype was picked up a small number of times. J is TRBJ2-1 and V is TRBV29-1, with 10 nucleotides matching TRBD2. CDR1 and CDR2 (germline): SQVTM, ANQGSEA. This CDR3 spans 19 amino acids. V lost 4 bases, J lost 7 bases, and 22 bases stayed unmatched. The DNA of the CDR3 is TGCAGCGTTGCTGAAAGACCACCAGAACTAGCGGGGTTAAATAATGAGCAGTTCTTC. Amino acid sequence: CSVAERPPELAGLNNEQFF.

The chain joins TRBV2 to TRBJ2-5; tentatively, D is TRBD2 (5 bases). The germline V and J ends were trimmed by 2 bases and 1 base, with 14 bases remaining between them. The germline gives CDR1 SNHLY, CDR2 FYNNEI. The CDR3 is made up of 16 amino acids. CDR3 residues: CASSELGKGTQETQYF. CDR3 DNA sequence: TGTGCCAGCAGTGAACTCGGGAAAGGTACCCAAGAGACCCAGTACTTC.

This sequence joins TRBV25-1 and TRBJ1-5; TRBD1 might be the D (5 bases). The germline CDR1 and CDR2 sequences are MGHDK and SYGVNS. The ends were cut back, 0 bases at V and 0 bases at J, with 27 bases in the middle. There are 22 residues in the CDR3. The CDR3 here is CASSEYYGRDGSLHHSNQPQHF. In nucleotides, the CDR3 is TGTGCCAGCAGTGAATATTATGGTAGGGACGGTTCCTTGCATCATAGCAATCAGCCCCAGCATTTT.

This clonotype was recorded many times. One end of the junction does not line up with germline, which may come from a read error. The J gene is TRBJ2-1, the V gene TRBV5-1; TRBD2 agrees at 13 bases. The length of the CDR3 is 16 residues. The germline CDR1 and CDR2 sequences are SGHRS and YFSETQ. The CDR3 coding sequence is TGTGCCAGCAGCTTAGTACTAGCGGGAGGGTACAATGAGCAGTTCTTC. This codes for CASSLVLAGGYNEQFF.

The V gene is TRBV9, the J gene TRBJ2-5; maybe TRBD1 (5 bases). TRBJ2-7 explains the end of the DNA better; the J call may be wrong. This CDR3 has 13 amino acids. Germline CDR1 and CDR2: SGDLS and YYNGEE. CDR3 nucleotide sequence: TGTGCCAGCAGCGTAGATACAGGCTCCGAGCAGTACTTC. Protein: CASSVDTGSEQYF.

This chain joins TRBV7-9 and TRBJ2-5; 8 bases align to TRBD2. CDR1 is SEHNR and CDR2 is FQNEAQ in the germline V gene (reference sequence). The CDR3 has 14 amino acids. V lost 6 bases and J lost 11; bases outside the gene matches: 14. Here the CDR3 DNA reads TGTGCCAGCAGGGTTGCGGGACTAGAGAATGAGCAGTACTTC. Protein sequence: CASRVAGLENEQYF.

This clonotype showed up many times. The chain combines TRBV29-1 with TRBJ2-7, with no clear D. The CDR3 length is 11 residues. The ends were cut back, 7 bases at V and 4 bases at J, with 11 bases in the middle. CDR1 and CDR2 (germline): SQVTM, ANQGSEA. The CDR3 coding sequence is TGCAGCGCCGCTACAAGTTACGAGCAGTACTTC. Protein product: CSAATSYEQYF.

The rearrangement uses TRBV6-5 and TRBJ1-1; possible D gene TRBD1, 5 bases. Germline V CDR1 and CDR2: MNHEY, SVGAGI. The CDR3 has 15 residues. V was cut by 1 base and J by 4 bases, with 13 bases left in between. CDR3 sequence reads: CASSYLGGGTTEAFF. The DNA of the CDR3 is TGTGCCAGCAGTTACTTGGGAGGAGGGACCACTGAAGCTTTCTTT.

The chain has TRBV4-1 and TRBJ2-1, with TRBD2 as a possible D gene (6 bases). The CDR3 is 17 amino acids. V was trimmed by 3 bases and J by 6 bases, leaving 21 bases between them. Germline V lookup: CDR1 MGHRA, CDR2 YSYEKL. This CDR3 reads CASSHPPTSSLRNEQFF. Here the CDR3 DNA reads TGCGCCAGCAGCCATCCCCCTACTAGCTCCCTTCGCAATGAGCAGTTCTTC.

The chain couples TRBV10-3 to TRBJ2-5; 9 positions match TRBD2. Trimming cost V 8 bases and J 5 bases; bases outside gene matches: 9. The CDR3 extends over 14 amino acids. Germline loops: CDR1 ENHRY, CDR2 SYGVKD. The DNA for the CDR3 is TGTGCCATCGGTGCTAGCGGGGAGTGGGAGACCCAGTACTTC. Encoded protein: CAIGASGEWETQYF.

The genes are TRBV20-1 and TRBJ1-3, with D hard to call. This CDR3 is 13 amino acids long. The germline gives CDR1 DFQATT, CDR2 SNEGSKA (reference sequence). V gave up 3 bases and J gave up 0 bases, with 6 bases separating them. CDR3 region: CSASSISGNTIYF. DNA of the CDR3: TGCAGTGCTAGTAGTATCTCTGGAAACACCATATATTTT.

In the case of this clonotype: One junction end disagrees with the germline gene, perhaps due to a read error. The rearrangement joins TRBV12-3 or TRBV12-4 to TRBJ2-3, with 7 bases that match TRBD2. CDR3 size: 14 residues. The chain's CDR3 is CASSLGGRTDAQYF. The CDR3 bases are TGTGCCAGCAGTTTGGGGGGGAGAACAGATGCGCAGTATTTT.

This clonotype came up a few times. The V gene is TRBV25-1, the J gene TRBJ2-1; 9 nucleotides agree with TRBD2. From germline, CDR1 is MGHDK and CDR2 SYGVNS. CDR3 length: 15 amino acids. The ends lost 4 bases at V and 8 bases at J; junction bases unmatched: 9. The CDR3 DNA sequence: TGTGCCAGCAGTGCGTATAGCGGGGGTCCCCATGAGCAGTTCTTC. Protein product: CASSAYSGGPHEQFF.

Notes on this clonotype: The junction does not match germline at one end; this may be a read error. The V and J genes are TRBV27 and TRBJ1-4; D uncertain. In germline, CDR1 is MNHEY, CDR2 SMNVEV (reference sequence). The length of the CDR3 is 15 residues. The CDR3 is CASTLSRAFNEELFF. In DNA, the CDR3 is TGTGCCAGTACCCTAAGCCGGGCCTTCAATGAAGAACTGTTTTTT.